Listed below are T cell receptor beta chains from one sample, sequenced in a study of cytomegalovirus exposure and HLA in healthy donors. Method: immunoSEQ multiplex PCR; TCRdb's copy keeps in-frame clones and lacks some. The sample holds 100,000 to 150,000 clones, roughly 89% seen once. The sample taken for sequencing was PBMCs. The source is a young woman in good health and CMV-seronegative. Each CDR3 is given without its conserved first and last residue.

j_call | v_call | cdr3_aa
TRBJ2-1 | TRBV2 | ASGKTILMDNEQF
TRBJ2-5 | TRBV11-2 | ASSPYQETQY
TRBJ2-1 | TRBV7-8 | ASSLRRQGWTYNEQF
TRBJ2-3 | TRBV11-2 | ASSLVGGGPDTQY
TRBJ2-7 | TRBV27 | ASSSLGVDEQY
TRBJ2-3 | TRBV7-9 | ASSPKGTGEPLMRN
TRBJ1-1 | TRBV19 | ASSWGPGGNTEAF
TRBJ2-4 | TRBV19 | ASGEDLAKNIQY
TRBJ2-2 | TRBV7-9 | ASSFTSGSYTGELF
TRBJ1-2 | TRBV7-6 | ASSPGQGAVGYT
TRBJ1-2 | TRBV7-2 | ASSLTPGLWYGYT
TRBJ2-1 | TRBV5-6 | ASSPRGLAPLVEQF
TRBJ2-3 | TRBV4-3 | ASSPTLSGLAGSDTQY
TRBJ2-1 | TRBV5-4 | ASSLGLAGNEQF
TRBJ1-2 | TRBV10-1 | ADTEGTENYGYT
TRBJ2-1 | TRBV5-1 | ASSLADREGNEQF
TRBJ1-5 | TRBV13 | ASSLGPLRGSHSNQPQH
TRBJ2-1 | TRBV11-1 | ASSSAGGAGNEQF
TRBJ2-2 | TRBV7-8 | VSSLAVSSGSHGELF
TRBJ2-2 | TRBV5-1 | ASSLLAGLTGELF
TRBJ2-5 | TRBV10-3 | AISGGTLGETQY
TRBJ2-6 | TRBV30 | AWTRTGAGANVLT
TRBJ2-5 | TRBV4-3 | ASSQRTGGETQY
TRBJ2-7 | TRBV5-4 | ASSDPRQGAYEQY
TRBJ1-3 | TRBV6-1 | ASFRQVLSGNTIY
TRBJ1-5 | TRBV7-2 | ASSLGQGVGQPQH
TRBJ2-7 | TRBV5-6 | ASSFGLTSYEQY
TRBJ2-3 | TRBV6-5 | ATAGAGDTQY
TRBJ1-3 | TRBV4-2 | ASSLPQGGRDTIY
TRBJ2-7 | TRBV7-9 | ASSFGQGASYEQY
TRBJ2-3 | TRBV19 | ASSRNYPRTDTQY
TRBJ2-7 | TRBV28 | ASSPPTNRGEQY
TRBJ1-1 | TRBV5-1 | ASSSRGITEAF
TRBJ1-2 | TRBV7-8 | ASSLAWDRVYGYT
TRBJ2-7 | TRBV7-9 | ASSFGRGELYEQY
TRBJ2-1 | TRBV11-1 | ASSSGGVAVSYNEQF
TRBJ2-7 | TRBV28 | ASIAGGTSYEQY
TRBJ2-3 | TRBV5-6 | ASSFAGADTQY
NA | TRBV28 | ASATLSGNYEQY
TRBJ2-7 | TRBV6-4 | ASRGGQANDEQY
TRBJ1-2 | TRBV6-5 | ASSYLQGGGYT